This TCR beta chain was profiled in a study of technical replicates of blood from several donors. Repertoires were generated with immunoSEQ multiplex PCR, while TCRdb's copy carries only in-frame clones and drops some. The table records 70,000 to 85,000 clones, approximately 92% of them present only once. Sequences were obtained from T cells isolated from PBMCs. The source is a human donor in good health.

CDR3 protein: CAISDGLSQETQYF. CDR3 DNA sequence: TGTGCCATCAGTGACGGACTGTCACAAGAGACCCAGTACTTC. V is TRBV10-3 and J is TRBJ2-5; D is possibly TRBD2 (5 bases). Germline lookup yields CDR1 ENHRY and CDR2 SYGVKD. The V gene lost 3 bases and the J gene lost 2 bases, with 10 bases spanning the gap. This CDR3 contains 14 residues.